Sequencing of this TCR beta chain was carried out in a study of regulatory T cells in long-lasting Graves disease. The overall study: The antithyroid drugs taken by newly diagnosed Graves' patients had been used for under 3 months. Notes on the study in general: Lower TCR diversity characterized persistent Graves' patients relative to newly diagnosed patients.

Time point here: newly diagnosed GD, antithyroid drugs for less than 3 months. Making the TCR library involved RNA that had been extracted from PBMCs. Xi'an, China, was home to the endocrinology department that provided patients. Many counts were recorded for this clonotype. No antigen is known for it. To make TCR beta libraries, researchers used iRepertoire HTBI primers and Arm-PCR of CDR3 regions. TCRdb called the multiplex PCR reads again in MiXCR, with one record for every CDR3 protein. The sample holds 250,000 to 400,000 distinct CDR3 sequences; 15% to 20% are singletons and the top ten take less than 40%. Germline loops: CDR1 MNHEY, CDR2 SMNVEV (reference sequence). The trim removed 3 bases at V and 3 bases at J, leaving 0 bases unmatched. The CDR3 loop spans 13 amino acids.

The TCR originated in a female donor with Graves disease. Sequencing used peripheral blood mononuclear cells (PBMCs), obtained at new diagnosis, from a patient treated with antithyroid drugs. This chain connects TRBV27 to TRBJ2-7; 9 nucleotides match TRBD1. The CDR3 loop reads CASSLTGGYEQYF. Written as DNA, the CDR3 is TGTGCCAGCAGTTTGACAGGGGGCTACGAGCAGTACTTC.